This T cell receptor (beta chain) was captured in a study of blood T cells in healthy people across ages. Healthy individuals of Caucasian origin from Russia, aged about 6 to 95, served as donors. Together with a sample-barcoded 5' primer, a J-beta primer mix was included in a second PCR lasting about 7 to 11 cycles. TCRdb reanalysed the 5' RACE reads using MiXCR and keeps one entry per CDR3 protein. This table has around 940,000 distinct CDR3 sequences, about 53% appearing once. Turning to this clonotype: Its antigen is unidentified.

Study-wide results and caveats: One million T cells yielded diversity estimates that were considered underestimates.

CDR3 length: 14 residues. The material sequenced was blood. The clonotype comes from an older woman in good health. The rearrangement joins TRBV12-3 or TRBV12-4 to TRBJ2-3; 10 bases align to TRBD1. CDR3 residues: CASQDRGRADTQYF. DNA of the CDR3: TGTGCTTCACAGGACAGGGGGAGAGCAGATACGCAGTATTTT.